A single sample gave rise to the 23 T cell receptor beta chains below, sequenced in a study of T cell responses to AZD1222 COVID-19 vaccine. Assay: immunoSEQ multiplex PCR; the TCRdb copy retains only in-frame clones and omits some. The sample includes about 25,000 clones, approximately 90% seen only once; the top ten take almost 8%. The source material was peripheral blood, sampled 28 days after the second AZD1222 dose. These receptors all come from an adult who received the AZD1222 COVID-19 vaccine.

This CDR3 reads CASSLGGGGFGKLFF. The CDR3 region has the DNA TGTGCCAGCAGCCTAGGGGGTGGAGGATTCGGCAAACTGTTTTTT. V and J are TRBV7-2 and TRBJ1-4; D may be TRBD1 (6 bases). There are 15 residues in the CDR3. V shed 5 bases and J shed 11 bases, with 21 bases lying between them. Germline V CDR1 and CDR2: SGHTA, FQGNSA.

This chain's CDR3 is CAWAGTGGGYTF. The CDR3 DNA reads as TGTGCCTGGGCCGGGACAGGGGGTGGCTACACCTTC. The chain carries TRBV30 and TRBJ1-2; 11 bases fit TRBD1. V trimming: 5 bases; J trimming: 7 bases; junction bases outside the gene matches: 3. The CDR3 covers 12 residues. Germline V gene lookup returns CDR1 GTSNPN and CDR2 SVGIG (reference sequence). Using reference TRBV30 and TRBJ1-2 for the parts outside the CDR3, the full variable domain is SQTIHQWPATLVQPVGSPLSLECTVEGTSNPNLYWYRQAAGRGLQLLFYSVGIGQISSEVPQNLSASRPQDRQFILSSKKLLLSDSGFYLCAWAGTGGGYTFGSGTRLTVV.

The rearrangement links TRBV2 to TRBJ1-5, with a weak D call TRBD1 (5 bases). The CDR3 extends over 15 amino acids. The germline CDR1 and CDR2 sequences are SNHLY and FYNNEI. V lost 8 bases to trimming and J lost 4 bases, with 18 bases between them. In nucleotides, the CDR3 is TGTGCCAGCGGAATAACAGTTGGGGGGAATCAGCCCCAGCATTTT. This gives the protein CASGITVGGNQPQHF.

This chain uses TRBV2 with TRBJ2-1; TRBD2 aligns across 11 bases. CDR1 is SNHLY and CDR2 is FYNNEI in the germline V gene. The CDR3 has 18 residues. The J segment lost 4 bases and the V segment lost 6 bases, leaving 14 bases of the junction unmatched. CDR3 bases: TGTGCCAGCAGCTTTGATACCGGGACTAGCGGACCTTACAATGAGCAGTTCTTC. It encodes CASSFDTGTSGPYNEQFF.

The rearrangement joins TRBV7-3 to TRBJ2-1; TRBD2 matches at 7 bases. The CDR3 extends over 14 amino acids. V was clipped by 1 base and J by 8 bases; unmatched bases: 5. Germline CDR1 is SGHTA and CDR2 is FQGTGA. CDR3 bases: TGTGCCAGCAGCTTAAGCGGGGGTCCGGATGAGCAGTTCTTC. It yields the protein CASSLSGGPDEQFF. The variable domain in full, completed from reference TRBV7-3 and TRBJ2-1, reads GAGVSQTPSNKVTEKGKYVELRCDPISGHTALYWYRQSLGQGPEFLIYFQGTGAADDSGLPNDRFFAVRPEGSVSTLKIQRTERGDSAVYLCASSLSGGPDEQFFGPGTRLTVL.

CDR3: CASSRSPTGTGLSYEQYF. The CDR3 bases are TGTGCCAGCAGCAGATCGCCTACCGGGACAGGTCTATCCTACGAGCAGTACTTC. V is TRBV7-2 and J is TRBJ2-7, with 8 nucleotides matching TRBD1. The V gene end was trimmed by 5 bases and the J gene end by 1 base; junction bases not matched to a gene: 16. The CDR3 is 18 amino acids. Per the germline V gene, CDR1 is SGHTA and CDR2 is FQGNSA.

The rearrangement joins TRBV18 to TRBJ2-2; no clear D. The CDR3 extends over 15 amino acids. V lost 2 bases, J lost 5 bases, and 12 bases lay in between. In germline, CDR1 is KGHSH, CDR2 LQKENI. CDR3 sequence (DNA): TGTGCCAGCTCACCAACTCTTGGGAAAACCGGGGAGCTGTTTTTT. It specifies CASSPTLGKTGELFF.

This rearrangement joins TRBV9 to TRBJ2-1; weak D call: TRBD2 (7 bases). This CDR3 comprises 15 residues. V dropped 4 bases and J dropped 7 bases, with 18 bases sitting between them. Germline CDR1 SGDLS, CDR2 YYNGEE. The CDR3 region has the DNA TGTGCCAGCAGCAGGGAGGGGGGACGGATGAATGAGCAGTTCTTC. Translation gives CASSREGGRMNEQFF.

This chain joins TRBV28 and TRBJ2-4, with 8 bases identical to TRBD1. Unmatched junction bases numbered 9, after V lost 7 bases and J lost 7 bases. Germline V gene lookup returns CDR1 MDHEN and CDR2 SYDVKM. CDR3 length: 14 residues. CDR3 coding DNA: TGTGCCAGCACCCCCTCAGGACAGGGTAACATTCAGTACTTC. Protein: CASTPSGQGNIQYF.

This clone was recorded once. V gene TRBV2 combines with J gene TRBJ2-1, with TRBD2 identical over 11 bases. CDR1 is SNHLY and CDR2 is FYNNEI in the germline V gene. The CDR3 runs to 16 residues. The J segment lost 2 bases and the V segment lost 4 bases, leaving 4 bases of the junction unmatched. CDR3 loop: CASSALAGGPYNEQFF. The CDR3 coding sequence is TGTGCCAGCAGTGCTTTAGCGGGAGGGCCCTACAATGAGCAGTTCTTC.

The gene calls are TRBV5-5 and TRBJ1-3; the D is unclear. This CDR3 has 15 residues. Trimming removed 6 bases at V and 0 bases at J, with 13 bases between. In germline, CDR1 is SGHKS, CDR2 YYEKEE (reference sequence). The CDR3 loop is CASKDGFYSGNTIYF. In nucleotides, the CDR3 is TGTGCCAGCAAAGACGGATTTTACTCTGGAAACACCATATATTTT.

The chain has TRBV5-1 and TRBJ2-1, with TRBD2 matching over 12 bases. Unmatched junction bases numbered 8, after V lost 0 bases and J lost 10 bases. This CDR3 has 16 amino acids. CDR1 SGHRS and CDR2 YFSETQ come from the germline V gene. CDR3 DNA sequence: TGCGCCAGCAGCTTGGTCTTGGGACTAGCGGGTTCGGAGCAGTTCTTC. Amino acids: CASSLVLGLAGSEQFF.

V gene TRBV27 combines with J gene TRBJ1-1; D is undetermined. Trimming shortened V by 4 bases and J by 1 base, and 10 bases separated the two germline ends. CDR1 is MNHEY and CDR2 is SMNVEV in the germline V gene (reference sequence). The CDR3 length is 14 residues. The CDR3 spells CASSSYAANTEAFF. The CDR3 coding sequence is TGTGCCAGCAGTTCGTACGCCGCGAACACTGAAGCTTTCTTT.

This sequence joins TRBV19 and TRBJ1-5; 9 bases fit TRBD1. The CDR3 length is 19 residues. Germline V gives CDR1 LNHDA, CDR2 SQIVND (reference sequence). The V gene end was trimmed by 7 bases and the J gene end by 4 bases; junction bases not matched to a gene: 20. The CDR3: CASKMGTGLYGRRNQPQHF. The CDR3 DNA is TGTGCCAGTAAAATGGGGACAGGGCTTTACGGGCGTCGGAATCAGCCCCAGCATTTT.

The chain is built from TRBV28 and TRBJ2-7; TRBD1 aligns across 8 bases. There are 16 residues in the CDR3. Germline-derived CDR1 and CDR2 are MDHEN and SYDVKM. V lost 4 bases, J lost 2 bases, and 10 bases stayed unmatched. Here the CDR3 reads CASSSLGQAVTYEQYF. The CDR3 DNA is TGTGCCAGCAGTTCCTTGGGACAGGCGGTAACCTACGAGCAGTACTTC.

Only a few counts were recorded for this clone. V gene TRBV2 combines with J gene TRBJ2-5; 9 nucleotides align to TRBD1. This CDR3 comprises 15 residues. The germline gives CDR1 SNHLY, CDR2 FYNNEI. V gave up 2 bases and J gave up 4 bases; unmatched junction bases: 5. The CDR3: CASSELGTGIETQYF. CDR3 nucleotide sequence: TGTGCCAGCAGTGAACTGGGGACAGGGATAGAGACCCAGTACTTC.

V usage is TRBV10-1 and J usage is TRBJ1-1; D gene unclear. CDR1 and CDR2 from the germline V gene are WNHNN and SYGVQD (reference sequence). V shed 10 bases and J shed 0 bases, with 15 bases lying between them. The CDR3 is made up of 14 amino acids. The CDR3 DNA sequence: TGCGCCATATCTTACAGAGAACTGAACACTGAAGCTTTCTTT. Protein product: CAISYRELNTEAFF.

The V and J genes are TRBV23-1 and TRBJ2-4, with D tentatively TRBD1 or TRBD2 (6 bases each). TRBV23-1 has ORF status, its function being uncertain. The length of the CDR3 is 14 residues. The V and J ends lost 7 bases and 6 bases respectively, with 16 bases between them. CDR3 amino acids: CASTGARLGNIQYF. The CDR3 DNA reads as TGCGCCAGCACGGGGGCGAGGCTGGGAAACATTCAGTACTTC.

In this sample, this clone turned up once. CDR3 DNA sequence: TGTGCCAGCAGCCAAGATTTGGTGGAGACCCAGTACTTC. Protein sequence: CASSQDLVETQYF. The V and J genes are TRBV14 and TRBJ2-5; D is uncertain. The CDR3 contains 13 residues. V was cut by 0 bases and J by 5 bases, with 7 bases left in between. Per germline, CDR1 SGHDN and CDR2 FVKESK.

This chain uses TRBV7-9 with TRBJ2-3; 14 positions agree with TRBD2. Germline V gene lookup returns CDR1 SEHNR and CDR2 FQNEAQ (reference sequence). The CDR3 is 16 residues long. The V and J ends lost 4 bases and 6 bases, in that order; junction bases with no gene match: 6. CDR3 loop: CASSSGLAGGEDTQYF. CDR3 sequence (DNA): TGTGCCAGCAGCTCCGGACTAGCGGGAGGAGAGGATACGCAGTATTTT.

The rearrangement uses TRBV2 and TRBJ2-7; no clear D. V was clipped by 1 base and J by 3 bases, with 10 bases between them. CDR3 length: 14 amino acids. Germline loops: CDR1 SNHLY, CDR2 FYNNEI. The CDR3 nucleotides read TGTGCCAGCAGTGAAGTGGTCTACAGCTACGAGCAGTACTTC. As protein: CASSEVVYSYEQYF.

This chain joins TRBV7-9 and TRBJ1-3; tentative D call: TRBD1 (5 bases). V was clipped by 10 bases and J by 2 bases, with 12 bases between them. This CDR3 region has 13 residues. The germline V gene encodes CDR1 SEHNR and CDR2 FQNEAQ (reference sequence). The CDR3 nucleotides read TGTGCCACGGCCCCGGGGGCTGGAAACACCATATATTTT. Translation: CATAPGAGNTIYF.

The chain carries TRBV6-6 and TRBJ2-7; TRBD1 aligns across 8 bases. The V gene end was trimmed by 0 bases and the J gene end by 5 bases; junction bases not matched to a gene: 6. This CDR3 contains 15 residues. Looked up from germline, CDR1 is MNHNY and CDR2 is SVGAGI (reference sequence). CDR3 bases: TGTGCCAGCAGTTACTCTGGACAGGGCGGAAACGAGCAGTACTTC. Its protein product is CASSYSGQGGNEQYF.